A selection of T cell receptor beta chains follows, all from one sample in a study of cytomegalovirus exposure and HLA in healthy donors. The table came from immunoSEQ multiplex PCR; TCRdb's copy has only in-frame clones and leaves some out. The table shows 95,000 to 150,000 clones, with about 10% occurring only once. The sequenced sample consisted of PBMCs. The receptors here all came from a woman younger than 30 in good health and CMV-seropositive. Each CDR3 is given with its conserved first and last residue. Fields, in order: D gene, clone size, J gene, V gene, CDR3 protein, CDR3 DNA. The D gene is left open where the match is weak. Size is omitted from some rows. Given values are once, few, many or a class for expanded clones.

.,.,TRBJ1-1,TRBV9,CASSVAGGGRTNTEAFF,TGTGCCAGCAGCGTAGCTGGCGGGGGGCGAACGAACACTGAAGCTTTCTTT
.,.,TRBJ1-2,TRBV30,CAWSTGNYGYTF,TGTGCCTGGTCGACGGGAAACTATGGCTACACCTTC
TRBD1,few,TRBJ1-2,TRBV23-1,CASPRTDRANYGYTF,TGCGCCAGCCCACGGACAGACAGGGCTAACTATGGCTACACCTTC
.,.,TRBJ1-5,TRBV6-6,CASSYGARGNQPQHF,TGTGCCAGCAGTTATGGGGCGCGAGGCAATCAGCCCCAGCATTTT
.,.,TRBJ1-2,TRBV5-4,CASSLDSYGYTF,TGTGCCAGCAGCTTGGACAGTTATGGCTACACCTTC
TRBD2,.,TRBJ2-3,TRBV13,CASSPRLLAGDRDTQYF,TGTGCCAGCAGCCCAAGACTCCTAGCGGGAGACAGGGATACGCAGTATTTT
TRBD1,.,TRBJ1-1,TRBV29-1,CSVDRGTEAFF,TGCAGCGTGGACAGGGGCACTGAAGCTTTCTTT
TRBD2,.,TRBJ2-3,TRBV19,CASSRLAGGADTQYF,TGTGCCAGTAGTCGCCTAGCGGGAGGCGCAGATACGCAGTATTTT
.,.,TRBJ2-1,TRBV2,CASSDNGAGYYNEQFF,TGTGCCAGCAGTGATAATGGGGCAGGTTACTACAATGAGCAGTTCTTC
TRBD1,.,TRBJ2-7,TRBV4-1,CASSQETGTGNEQYF,TGCGCCAGCAGCCAAGAAACCGGGACAGGGAACGAGCAGTACTTC
TRBD2,.,TRBJ2-3,TRBV4-2,CASSQDLVRASGTDTQYF,TGTGCCAGCAGCCAAGATCTCGTGCGGGCTAGCGGAACAGATACGCAGTATTTT
TRBD1,few,TRBJ1-1,TRBV18,CASSPPRGPLNTEAFF,TGTGCCAGCTCCCCCCCCAGGGGGCCCCTGAACACTGAAGCTTTCTTT
.,.,TRBJ2-1,TRBV4-2,CASSQKLSSSYNEQFF,TGTGCCAGCAGCCAAAAACTATCTAGCTCCTACAATGAGCAGTTCTTC
.,once,TRBJ2-1,TRBV18,CASSPLQSYNEQFF,TGTGCCAGCTCACCACTACAATCCTACAATGAGCAGTTCTTC
.,.,TRBJ1-4,TRBV28,CASRGHDNEKLFF,TGTGCCAGCAGGGGACACGACAATGAAAAACTGTTTTTT
.,few,TRBJ2-7,TRBV19,CASSAKTGSYEQYF,TGTGCCAGTAGTGCAAAAACCGGGAGCTACGAGCAGTACTTC
.,few,TRBJ2-7,TRBV19,CASSKAGSSYEQYF,TGTGCCAGTAGTAAGGCAGGCTCCTCCTACGAGCAGTACTTC
.,.,TRBJ2-7,TRBV30,CAWSIQGGAYEQYF,TGTGCCTGGTCAATACAGGGGGGGGCGTACGAGCAGTACTTC
TRBD2,.,TRBJ2-7,TRBV18,CASSPPGSGASYEQYF,TGTGCCAGCTCACCACCGGGCAGCGGGGCCTCCTACGAGCAGTACTTC
TRBD2,few,TRBJ2-4,TRBV10-1,CASSVEAGGPSIQYF,TGCGCCAGCAGTGTGGAAGCGGGAGGGCCGTCCATTCAGTACTTC
.,few,TRBJ2-2,TRBV25-1,CASSDTRDKTVTGELFF,TGTGCCAGCAGTGACACTCGGGACAAAACGGTGACCGGGGAGCTGTTTTTT
.,.,TRBJ1-2,TRBV6-4,CASSDQDSRGYTF,TGTGCCAGCAGTGACCAGGACAGTCGGGGCTACACCTTC
.,.,TRBJ1-2,TRBV6-6,CASSYSGQGSQDGYTF,TGTGCCAGCAGTTATTCTGGGCAGGGTAGTCAGGATGGCTACACCTTC
TRBD1,few,TRBJ1-4,TRBV2,CASSEDGQGGEKLFF,TGTGCCAGCAGTGAAGATGGACAGGGGGGCGAAAAACTGTTTTTT
TRBD2,few,TRBJ2-2,TRBV6-1,CASSAAGEVTTGELFF,TGTGCCAGCAGTGCGGCGGGAGAGGTTACCACCGGGGAGCTGTTTTTT
TRBD1,.,TRBJ1-2,TRBV11-3,CASSSPRNRGQDTF,TGTGCCAGCAGCTCACCACGGAACAGGGGGCAAGACACCTTC
TRBD1,few,TRBJ1-2,TRBV19,CASSISTDRVYGYTF,TGTGCCAGTAGTATCTCTACTGACAGGGTGTATGGCTACACCTTC
TRBD1,many,TRBJ2-1,TRBV6-4,CASSDGTGGNEQFF,TGTGCCAGCAGTGACGGGACAGGGGGCAATGAGCAGTTCTTC
.,.,TRBJ2-5,TRBV6-1,CASSEAGGWTQYF,TGTGCCAGCAGTGAAGCGGGGGGTTGGACCCAGTACTTC
.,few,TRBJ1-3,TRBV28,CASHSLTGSGNTIYF,TGTGCCAGTCACAGTTTGACAGGCTCTGGAAACACCATATATTTT
.,.,TRBJ2-3,TRBV29-1,CSVERAFTDTQYF,TGCAGCGTTGAAAGAGCGTTCACAGATACGCAGTATTTT
.,.,TRBJ2-1,TRBV30,CSADSENTEQFF,TGTTCCGCGGACTCGGAAAACACCGAGCAGTTCTTC
.,few,TRBJ2-7,TRBV9,CASSATDIGYEQYF,TGTGCCAGCAGCGCCACCGATATCGGCTACGAGCAGTACTTC
.,.,TRBJ2-1,TRBV7-9,CASSVNNEQFF,TGTGCCAGCAGCGTCAACAATGAGCAGTTCTTC
.,few,TRBJ1-4,TRBV10-3,CAISGRRDEKLFF,TGTGCCATCAGTGGGCGCAGGGATGAAAAACTGTTTTTT
.,.,TRBJ2-3,TRBV30,CAWSHDPGSGGTDTQYF,TGTGCCTGGAGTCACGACCCCGGGAGTGGTGGCACAGATACGCAGTATTTT
TRBD2,.,TRBJ2-3,TRBV5-4,CASRQDLAGGSTDTQYF,TGTGCCAGCAGACAAGATTTAGCGGGAGGTTCCACAGATACGCAGTATTTT
TRBD1,few,TRBJ2-7,TRBV6-1,CASSPGTGALYEQYF,TGTGCCAGCAGCCCCGGGACAGGGGCTCTCTACGAGCAGTACTTC
.,.,TRBJ2-5,TRBV5-4,CASSLTRTEETQYF,TGTGCCAGCAGCTTGACACGGACAGAAGAGACCCAGTACTTC
TRBD1,.,TRBJ1-2,TRBV28,CASSETGRNLMGYTF,TGTGCCAGCAGCGAGACAGGGAGGAACCTTATGGGCTACACCTTC
.,few,TRBJ2-4,TRBV7-9,CASSRPTKNIQYF,TGTGCCAGCAGCCGACCGACTAAAAACATTCAGTACTTC
TRBD1,few,TRBJ1-5,TRBV30,CAWRKQGGNQPQHF,TGTGCCTGGAGGAAACAGGGGGGTAATCAGCCCCAGCATTTT
.,.,TRBJ2-2,TRBV28,CASSFRPTGELFF,TGTGCCAGCAGTTTCCGTCCTACCGGGGAGCTGTTTTTT
TRBD2,.,TRBJ2-5,TRBV6-4,CASTLAGFQETQYF,TGTGCCAGCACGCTAGCGGGATTCCAAGAGACCCAGTACTTC
TRBD1,few,TRBJ2-1,TRBV9,CASSVYGRGPNNEQFF,TGTGCCAGCAGCGTATATGGCAGGGGGCCAAACAATGAGCAGTTCTTC
.,once,TRBJ2-7,TRBV7-3,CASSLNRAYEQYF,TGTGCCAGCAGCTTAAACAGGGCTTACGAGCAGTACTTC
.,.,TRBJ1-1,TRBV7-2,CASRPPGTLNTEAFF,TGTGCCAGCAGACCCCCCGGGACACTGAACACTGAAGCTTTCTTT
TRBD2,.,TRBJ2-5,TRBV7-2,CASSFGTSGPLETQYF,TGTGCCAGCAGCTTTGGGACTAGCGGCCCTCTAGAGACCCAGTACTTC